The 19 T cell receptor beta chains below all came from one sample that was sequenced in a study of T cell responses to AZD1222 COVID-19 vaccine. Profiling relied on immunoSEQ multiplex PCR, and the TCRdb table lists in-frame clones only, not all of them. The sample yields 150,000 or so clones, more than 70% seen once. Source: peripheral blood, taken on day 0 of AZD1222 vaccination. The source is an adult in good health.

The chain uses TRBV7-8 and TRBJ2-2; unclear D gene. CDR1 and CDR2 (germline): SGHVS, FQNEAQ. The CDR3 runs to 13 residues. V dropped 2 bases and J dropped 8 bases, with 9 bases sitting between them. The CDR3 protein is CASSLFMGGELFF. The CDR3 coding sequence is TGTGCCAGCAGCTTATTTATGGGTGGGGAGCTGTTTTTT.

The V gene is TRBV6-5, the J gene TRBJ1-1, with D possibly TRBD1 on 5 matching bases. CDR1 and CDR2 from the germline V gene are MNHEY and SVGAGI. V lost 8 bases, J lost 4 bases, and 8 bases lay in between. The CDR3 extends over 11 amino acids. CDR3 region: CASLGVTEAFF. CDR3 in DNA: TGTGCCAGCTTAGGGGTCACTGAAGCTTTCTTT.

This chain joins TRBV5-1 and TRBJ2-1; D is undetermined. V shed 3 bases and J shed 6 bases, with 13 bases lying between them. CDR1 is SGHRS and CDR2 is YFSETQ in the germline V gene. The CDR3 totals 14 residues. The CDR3 spells CASSYTLGINEQFF. The CDR3 nucleotides read TGCGCCAGCAGCTACACATTAGGGATCAATGAGCAGTTCTTC.

This rearrangement joins TRBV21-1 to TRBJ1-1. TRBV21-1 is a known pseudogene. This CDR3 is built from 14 residues. The CDR3 protein is CASIGGGWNTEAFF. CDR3 DNA: TGTGCCAGCATCGGAGGGGGGTGGAACACTGAAGCTTTCTTT.

The chain has TRBV12-5 and TRBJ1-1; D possibly corresponds to TRBD1 (6 bases). With 2 bases removed from V and 5 bases from J, the gap between germline ends came to 18 bases. This CDR3 spans 16 amino acids. Germline V CDR1 and CDR2: LGHNT, FRNRAP. In DNA form, the CDR3 reads TGTGCTAGTGGTTTGACAGGGAGCTCATGGTGGACTGAAGCTTTCTTT. It translates to CASGLTGSSWWTEAFF.

The chain couples TRBV5-4 to TRBJ1-2; no clear D. Trimming removed 3 bases from V and 2 bases from J, with 14 bases in between. Germline loops: CDR1 SGHNT, CDR2 YYREEE (reference sequence). CDR3 length equals 15 residues. The CDR3 nucleotides read TGTGCCAGCAGCTGGGGTCGGCGGGAGAACTATGGCTACACCTTC. Translated, it gives CASSWGRRENYGYTF.

The chain combines TRBV24-1 with TRBJ2-3; TRBD1 agrees at 8 bases. The CDR3 covers 18 residues. The germline V gene encodes CDR1 KGHDR and CDR2 SFDVKD. V lost 2 bases to trimming and J lost 0 bases; unmatched junction nucleotides: 9. For the CDR3, the DNA is TGTGCCACCAGTGATTCGAGGACAGGGTATACTAGCACAGATACGCAGTATTTT. Amino acid sequence: CATSDSRTGYTSTDTQYF.

V usage is TRBV5-8 and J usage is TRBJ1-1; D might be TRBD1 (5 bases). The V gene's germline CDR1 is SGHTS and CDR2 YDEGEE. The CDR3 is 15 amino acids. Trimming pared 4 bases from V and 4 bases from J, leaving 17 bases between. The CDR3 sequence is CASSLVGGYGTEAFF. CDR3 bases: TGTGCCAGCAGCCTAGTCGGGGGTTACGGCACTGAAGCTTTCTTT.

The chain combines TRBV9 with TRBJ1-2, with TRBD1 matching 7 bases. The CDR3 extends over 15 amino acids. Germline CDR1 and CDR2: SGDLS and YYNGEE. After removal of 0 bases from V and 1 base from J, the junction contained 3 bases not matched to a gene. CDR3 residues: CASSVGGGFNYGYTF. The DNA for the CDR3 is TGTGCCAGCAGCGTAGGAGGGGGCTTTAACTATGGCTACACCTTC.

This clone was picked up one time. The V gene is TRBV28, the J gene TRBJ2-2, with a possible D match to TRBD1 (7 bases). V was shortened by 5 bases and J by 5 bases, with 12 bases between the two germline ends. Germline CDR1 and CDR2: MDHEN and SYDVKM. The CDR3 totals 14 residues. The CDR3 spells CASSVQGGTGELFF. In DNA form, the CDR3 reads TGTGCCAGCAGTGTCCAGGGGGGAACCGGGGAGCTGTTTTTT.

This clone has only one observation. This chain connects TRBV3-1 (or the pseudogene TRBV3-2) to TRBJ1-1; 7 bases are shared with TRBD1. CDR3 length: 14 amino acids. Germline V gives CDR1 LGHDT, CDR2 YNNKEL (reference sequence). With V trimmed by 2 bases and J by 5 bases, 5 bases remained unmatched. The CDR3 region is CASSQSTGSTEAFF. CDR3 bases: TGTGCCAGCAGCCAATCGACAGGGAGTACTGAAGCTTTCTTT.

This clone was detected only a few times. The rearrangement uses TRBV27 and TRBJ1-5; no definite D call. Germline lookup yields CDR1 MNHEY and CDR2 SMNVEV (reference sequence). The CDR3 contains 14 residues. V gave up 6 bases and J gave up 0 bases, with 9 bases separating them. CDR3 in amino acids: CASSAGYSNQPQHF. CDR3 nucleotides: TGTGCCAGCAGCGCAGGTTATAGCAATCAGCCCCAGCATTTT.

The V gene is TRBV10-3, the J gene TRBJ2-5; TRBD1 might be the D (6 bases). Germline CDR1 and CDR2: ENHRY and SYGVKD. This CDR3 is 13 amino acids long. V was trimmed by 8 bases and J by 0 bases, leaving 10 bases between them. DNA for the CDR3: TGTGCCATCGCGTACAGGGACCAAGAGACCCAGTACTTC. This encodes CAIAYRDQETQYF.

The V and J genes are TRBV7-9 and TRBJ1-3; 7 nucleotides agree with TRBD1. The V gene end was trimmed by 2 bases and the J gene end by 4 bases; junction bases not matched to a gene: 5. The germline V gene has CDR1 SEHNR and CDR2 FQNEAQ (reference sequence). The CDR3 is 15 residues long. DNA of the CDR3: TGTGCCAGCAGCTTAAGGGACAGACTCGGAAACACCATATATTTT. It is translated as CASSLRDRLGNTIYF.

The chain links TRBV3-1 (or the pseudogene TRBV3-2) to TRBJ2-7; maybe TRBD1 (6 bases). Looked up from germline, CDR1 is LGHDT and CDR2 is YNNKEL (reference sequence). The length of the CDR3 is 14 residues. Trimming took off 4 bases at V and 0 bases at J, with 10 bases between the two ends. CDR3 in amino acids: CASSRGGDSYEQYF. The CDR3 DNA follows: TGTGCCAGCAGCCGAGGGGGAGACTCCTACGAGCAGTACTTC.

The gene calls are TRBV7-9 and TRBJ1-1; the D is unclear. The germline gives CDR1 SEHNR, CDR2 FQNEAQ (reference sequence). Between the trimmed V and J ends, which lost 3 bases and 1 base, there was a span of 9 bases. This CDR3 comprises 14 residues. The CDR3 bases are TGTGCCAGCAGCTTGTTAAGACAGAACACTGAAGCTTTCTTT. Residues: CASSLLRQNTEAFF.

V usage is TRBV30 and J usage is TRBJ1-2; D uncertain. From germline, CDR1 is GTSNPN and CDR2 SVGIG (reference sequence). This CDR3 is built from 15 residues. With 1 base removed from V and 0 bases from J, the gap between germline ends came to 12 bases. The CDR3 bases are TGTGCCTGGAGTGACCCTCAAAGGACTAACTATGGCTACACCTTC. This codes for CAWSDPQRTNYGYTF.

This rearrangement joins TRBV11-2 to TRBJ1-1; the D is unclear. V lost 5 bases, J lost 5 bases, and 15 bases lay in between. Germline loops: CDR1 SGHAT, CDR2 FQNNGV. The CDR3 runs to 14 residues. The CDR3 sequence: CASSPLALRTEAFF. CDR3 sequence (DNA): TGTGCCAGCAGCCCGCTTGCACTGAGGACTGAAGCTTTCTTT.

The chain couples TRBV5-6 to TRBJ1-2; D possibly corresponds to TRBD1 (5 bases). V was trimmed by 4 bases and J by 5 bases, leaving 12 bases between them. CDR1 and CDR2 (germline): SGHDT, YYEEEE. The CDR3 totals 13 residues. DNA of the CDR3: TGTGCCAGCAGCCCCCCGGCAGGGTATGGCTACACCTTC. Amino acids: CASSPPAGYGYTF.